This T cell receptor beta chain is from a study of long-term antiretroviral therapy in people with HIV. Version v3.0 of the immunoSEQ assay was performed at survey level. Profiled with immunoSEQ multiplex PCR; TCRdb holds only in-frame clones, not every one. The table shows approximately 18,000 clones, with 90% to 95% occurring only once. Trimming pared 10 bases from V and 1 base from J, leaving 16 bases between. Germline V gene lookup returns CDR1 MNHNS and CDR2 SASEGT. The CDR3 length is 14 residues. Specimen: unsorted PBMCs, collected 0.6 years after starting antiretroviral therapy. V gene TRBV6-1 combines with J gene TRBJ1-1; D perhaps matches TRBD1 (6 bases). This receptor was identified in a woman in her forties with HIV. The CDR3 nucleotides are TGTGCCAACAGGGTTACGAATGCGAACACTGAAGCTTTCTTT. Amino acid sequence: CANRVTNANTEAFF.